This paragraph covers one T cell receptor beta chain sequence. This sample is drawn from a study of shared clonotypes between healthy human individuals. The V gene end was trimmed by 0 bases and the J gene end by 6 bases; junction bases not matched to a gene: 5. The CDR3 totals 15 residues. Germline CDR1 is SGHRS and CDR2 is YFSETQ. Only CD45RO-negative cells positively selected for CCR7 counted as naive CD8 cells, so terminally differentiated effector memory CD45RA+ cells were excluded. The repertoire was sequenced with immunoSEQ multiplex PCR; TCRdb's copy has only in-frame clones and lacks some. In the table there are 550,000 to 750,000 clones, approximately 90% of which are singletons.

The chain has TRBV5-1 and TRBJ2-3, with 9 bases identical to TRBD2. Sequencing was carried out using naive CD8+ T cells sorted from blood. This TCR came from a man aged 25 to 40 in good health. CDR3 nucleotides: TGCGCCAGCAGCTTGGTCGGCGGGGGGGCGGATACGCAGTATTTT. It codes for CASSLVGGGADTQYF.